What follows describes a single TCR beta chain. This sample stems from a study of blood T cell repertoires in COVID-19. Study-level background: The United States, Italy and Spain provided the acute and convalescent COVID-19 samples. Sources were T cells, B-cell-depleted T cells, or PBMCs; the material itself was cDNA or gDNA.

Some clones are missing from TCRdb's copy, which holds only in-frame ones; the method was immunoSEQ multiplex PCR. In the table there are 100,000 or so clones, around 81% of which are singletons. The CDR3 length is 15 residues. V dropped 5 bases and J dropped 5; count of bases not matched to a gene: 3. In germline, CDR1 is LNHNV, CDR2 YYDKDF (reference sequence). The receptor was isolated from a man older than 75 with acute or convalescent COVID-19. V gene TRBV15 combines with J gene TRBJ2-1, with 13 bases lining up with TRBD2. Source material: peripheral blood. The CDR3 loop is CATSQTSGGDNEQFF. CDR3 sequence (DNA): TGTGCCACCAGCCAAACTAGCGGGGGGGACAATGAGCAGTTCTTC.